One and the same sample provided the 27 T cell receptor beta chains below, sequenced in a study of blood T cell repertoires in COVID-19. Sequencing was performed with immunoSEQ multiplex PCR; in TCRdb, only in-frame clones are kept and a portion is missing. Among tens of thousands of clones listed, approximately 87% were seen once. Sequenced input: peripheral blood. The receptor source for this set is a human donor in a cohort sampled during active COVID-19.

The J gene is TRBJ2-7, the V gene TRBV7-2; possibly TRBD1 for D (5 bases). The CDR3 extends over 15 amino acids. Trimming removed 6 bases from V and 6 bases from J, with 21 bases in between. Germline CDR1 is SGHTA and CDR2 is FQGNSA. CDR3: CASRKGSMDRLEQYF. CDR3 nucleotides: TGTGCCAGCAGAAAGGGGTCGATGGATCGGCTCGAGCAGTACTTC.

This clone was found a few times. The V gene is TRBV6-6, the J gene TRBJ2-3; 7 bases fit TRBD2. This CDR3 has 12 amino acids. The V gene's germline CDR1 is MNHNY and CDR2 SVGAGI (reference sequence). Losses at the gene ends were 8 bases for V and 5 bases for J; bases not matched to a gene: 4. DNA for the CDR3: TGTGCCAGCGGTGGGGGGGGAGATACGCAGTATTTT. It translates to CASGGGGDTQYF.

This chain connects TRBV5-4 to TRBJ2-7; the match to TRBD2 covers 8 bases. The CDR3 is 13 residues long. Germline CDR1 and CDR2: SGHNT and YYREEE (reference sequence). The trim removed 4 bases at V and 6 bases at J, leaving 6 bases unmatched. CDR3 in DNA: TGTGCCAGCAGCAATGGACTAGCCGGCGAGCAGTACTTC. Its translation is CASSNGLAGEQYF.

The J gene is TRBJ1-1, the V gene TRBV6-6; D is unclear. The CDR3 covers 13 residues. V gave up 5 bases and J gave up 4 bases, with 11 bases separating them. Germline CDR1 and CDR2: MNHNY and SVGAGI (reference sequence). The CDR3 is CASSTGLGTEAFF. CDR3 nucleotide sequence: TGTGCCAGCAGTACCGGGTTGGGCACTGAAGCTTTCTTT.

The CDR3 loop reads CAISDLSNQPQHF. The CDR3 coding sequence is TGTGCCATCAGTGACCTTAGCAATCAGCCCCAGCATTTT. This chain uses TRBV10-3 with TRBJ1-5; no definite D call. The germline CDR1 and CDR2 sequences are ENHRY and SYGVKD. Trimming left V 3 bases short and J 0 bases short, with 3 bases between. CDR3 length: 13 residues.

This clone was seen a single time. The genes are TRBV5-1 and TRBJ2-3; the match to TRBD2 covers 7 bases. The CDR3 loop spans 17 amino acids. Trimming cost V 4 bases and J 0 bases; bases outside gene matches: 11. Germline CDR1 SGHRS, CDR2 YFSETQ. Here the CDR3 reads CASSPLAAGVSTDTQYF. DNA of the CDR3: TGCGCCAGCAGCCCCCTTGCCGCGGGGGTAAGCACAGATACGCAGTATTTT.

The chain links TRBV2 to TRBJ2-7; no firm D call. The germline V gene has CDR1 SNHLY and CDR2 FYNNEI. This CDR3 spans 12 amino acids. V was clipped by 7 bases and J by 3 bases, with 10 bases between them. For the CDR3, the DNA is TGTGCCAGCAACTACTTAAACTACGAGCAGTACTTC. Translating gives CASNYLNYEQYF. Full variable domain (outside the CDR3, taken from reference TRBV2 and TRBJ2-7): EPEVTQTPSHQVTQMGQEVILRCVPISNHLYFYWYRQILGQKVEFLVSFYNNEISEKSEIFDDQFSVERPDGSNFTLKIRSTKLEDSAMYFCASNYLNYEQYFGPGTRLTVT.

The chain carries TRBV18 and TRBJ1-2; 7 bases align to TRBD1. Germline assignment: CDR1 KGHSH and CDR2 LQKENI. The junction had 6 bases not matched to a gene; V was cut back by 3 bases and J by 2 bases. There are 15 residues in the CDR3. CDR3 sequence reads: CASSPGQPLNYGYTF. CDR3 in DNA: TGTGCCAGCTCACCGGGACAGCCTTTGAACTATGGCTACACCTTC.

The J gene is TRBJ1-6, the V gene TRBV11-2; D is unclear. The germline V gene has CDR1 SGHAT and CDR2 FQNNGV. The V end was cut by 4 bases, the J end by 3 bases, with 13 bases between. The length of the CDR3 is 16 residues. CDR3 sequence reads: CASSSGGTDYNSPLHF. The CDR3 DNA reads TGTGCCAGCAGCTCGGGAGGTACCGACTATAATTCACCCCTCCACTTT.

The chain is built from TRBV28 and TRBJ1-4, with 7 bases matching TRBD1. V lost 1 base to trimming and J lost 4 bases; unmatched junction nucleotides: 3. The CDR3 totals 15 residues. CDR1 and CDR2 (germline): MDHEN, SYDVKM. The CDR3 region is CASSLSAGGNEKLFF. CDR3 nucleotides: TGTGCCAGCAGTTTATCTGCAGGGGGTAATGAAAAACTGTTTTTT.

The chain joins TRBV2 to TRBJ2-7, with 10 bases fitting TRBD1. The length of the CDR3 is 14 residues. V lost 4 bases to trimming and J lost 2 bases; unmatched junction nucleotides: 2. CDR1 and CDR2 (germline): SNHLY, FYNNEI. CDR3 loop: CASSAGQGAYEQYF. The CDR3 bases are TGTGCCAGCAGTGCCGGACAGGGGGCCTACGAGCAGTACTTC.

CDR3 region: CSASLVSRATYGYTF. The CDR3 region has the DNA TGCAGTGCTAGTCTAGTTTCCAGGGCAACATATGGCTACACCTTC. J is TRBJ1-2 and V is TRBV20-1; weak D call: TRBD1 (5 bases). Germline CDR1 DFQATT, CDR2 SNEGSKA (reference sequence). The V end was cut by 3 bases, the J end by 5 bases, with 19 bases between. The CDR3 covers 15 residues.

This clone was recorded a few times. The chain recombines TRBV3-1 (or the pseudogene TRBV3-2) with TRBJ2-7; a possible D gene is TRBD2 (6 bases). CDR3 size: 12 residues. Germline V gene data show CDR1 as LGHDT and CDR2 as YNNKEL (reference sequence). Trimming pared 3 bases from V and 3 bases from J, leaving 6 bases between. CDR3 region: CASSQGGYEQYF. In DNA form, the CDR3 reads TGTGCCAGCAGCCAGGGGGGCTACGAGCAGTACTTC.

This clone was detected only a few times. The rearrangement links TRBV5-1 to TRBJ1-1, with 11 bases fitting TRBD1. With 4 bases clipped from V and 8 bases from J, the junction kept 4 bases outside the gene matches. The CDR3 is 13 amino acids. The germline gives CDR1 SGHRS, CDR2 YFSETQ. The CDR3 nucleotides read TGCGCCAGCAGCGTGGACAGGGGGCTGGAAGCTTTCTTT. The encoded protein is CASSVDRGLEAFF.

This chain connects TRBV28 to TRBJ2-7; 7 positions agree with TRBD1. This CDR3 contains 16 residues. V lost 4 bases and J lost 3; bases outside the gene matches: 12. CDR1 and CDR2 (germline): MDHEN, SYDVKM. The chain's CDR3 is CASSSVRDRLSYEQYF. In DNA form, the CDR3 reads TGTGCCAGCAGTTCCGTACGGGACAGACTCAGCTACGAGCAGTACTTC.

The V call is TRBV27, the J call TRBJ1-2; D is undetermined. CDR3 length equals 15 residues. From germline, CDR1 is MNHEY and CDR2 SMNVEV (reference sequence). Trimming shortened V by 2 bases and J by 0 bases, and 10 bases separated the two germline ends. The CDR3: CASSLGREANYGYTF. The CDR3, as DNA: TGTGCCAGCAGTTTAGGTCGGGAAGCTAACTATGGCTACACCTTC.

V usage is TRBV5-1 and J usage is TRBJ1-1; a possible D gene is TRBD1 (5 bases). CDR1 SGHRS and CDR2 YFSETQ come from the germline V gene. V gave up 4 bases and J gave up 1 base, with 17 bases separating them. This CDR3 has 16 amino acids. For the CDR3, the DNA is TGCGCCAGCAGCCCGGTTTTATCGGGGGGGAACACTGAAGCTTTCTTT. Its translation: CASSPVLSGGNTEAFF.

The V and J genes are TRBV20-1 and TRBJ1-5; 10 bases fit TRBD1. From germline, CDR1 is DFQATT and CDR2 SNEGSKA (reference sequence). With 3 bases clipped from V and 6 bases from J, the junction kept 8 bases outside the gene matches. The CDR3 runs 15 residues. The CDR3 reads CSASGGQGRSQPQHF. DNA for the CDR3: TGCAGTGCTAGTGGGGGACAGGGGAGGTCTCAGCCCCAGCATTTT.

The rearrangement links TRBV6-5 to TRBJ1-2; weak D call: TRBD1 (6 bases). CDR1 is MNHEY and CDR2 is SVGAGI in the germline V gene. V gave up 0 bases and J gave up 6 bases, with 14 bases separating them. This CDR3 spans 15 amino acids. The CDR3 nucleotides are TGTGCCAGCAGTTACTCCTCCGCGGGGGCTAATGGCTACACCTTC. Translating gives CASSYSSAGANGYTF.

The chain links TRBV6-2 or TRBV6-3 to TRBJ2-1, with 10 bases identical to TRBD2. This CDR3 has 17 amino acids. The germline V gene encodes CDR1 MNHEY and CDR2 SVGEGT. Trimming cost V 2 bases and J 8 bases; bases outside gene matches: 12. For the CDR3, the DNA is TGTGCCAGCAGTTACCGCGGCCCCAGCGGGGGGGCCCATGAGCAGTTCTTC. Translating gives CASSYRGPSGGAHEQFF.

The chain recombines TRBV29-1 with TRBJ2-1; D is possibly TRBD1 (6 bases). V lost 6 bases and J 8 bases, leaving 14 bases between the germline ends. Germline V CDR1 and CDR2: SQVTM, ANQGSEA. The CDR3 loop spans 12 amino acids. DNA for the CDR3: TGCAGCGTCCTGAGGGGGTCGCATGAGCAGTTCTTC. This sequence encodes CSVLRGSHEQFF.

About this clone: Germline and junction disagree at one end, which may indicate a read error. This rearrangement joins TRBV20-1 to TRBJ2-7, with D unresolved. The CDR3 has 11 residues. CDR1 is DFQATT, CDR2 SNEGSKA, per germline (reference sequence). DNA of the CDR3: TGCAGTGCTAGGACCCTAGAAACCGCCGAATTC. Protein sequence: CSARTLETAEF.

This clone was counted only a few times. The chain recombines TRBV7-3 with TRBJ2-6; D is unresolved. The CDR3 length is 15 residues. Germline V gives CDR1 SGHTA, CDR2 FQGTGA. V was shortened by 0 bases and J by 0 bases, with 3 bases between the two germline ends. CDR3 residues: CASSLTRSGANVLTF. The CDR3 coding sequence is TGTGCCAGCAGCTTAACTCGCTCTGGGGCCAACGTCCTGACTTTC.

The chain links TRBV19 to TRBJ2-7; 9 nucleotides line up with TRBD1. V lost 5 bases, J lost 0 bases, and 8 bases stayed unmatched. The CDR3 loop spans 16 amino acids. Germline lookup yields CDR1 LNHDA and CDR2 SQIVND (reference sequence). The CDR3 DNA follows: TGTGCCAGTAGTCTTAGGACAGGGGCGGACTCCTACGAGCAGTACTTC. Translated, it gives CASSLRTGADSYEQYF.

The V gene is TRBV19, the J gene TRBJ1-5; D call uncertain. This CDR3 comprises 12 residues. Trimming cost V 8 bases and J 15 bases, with 20 bases left between them. Germline CDR1 LNHDA, CDR2 SQIVND (reference sequence). Written as DNA, the CDR3 is TGTGCCAGTTGGACCCCGGGAAGAATTTTGCATTTT. Amino acid sequence: CASWTPGRILHF.

The chain joins TRBV5-8 to TRBJ1-5; D is perhaps TRBD1 (6 bases). Per the germline V gene, CDR1 is SGHTS and CDR2 is YDEGEE. CDR3 length equals 15 residues. Trimming stripped 1 base from V and 0 bases from J, with 8 bases between. The CDR3 loop reads CASSLQGYSNQPQHF. CDR3 nucleotides: TGTGCCAGCAGCTTGCAGGGGTATAGCAATCAGCCCCAGCATTTT.

The rearrangement uses TRBV19 and TRBJ2-1; TRBD2 agrees at 8 bases. Germline V CDR1 and CDR2: LNHDA, SQIVND (reference sequence). J lost 6 bases, V lost 6 bases, and 10 bases had no gene match. The CDR3 runs to 15 residues. The CDR3 spells CASRFGGAVLNEQFF. The CDR3 region has the DNA TGTGCCAGTAGGTTCGGGGGGGCTGTGCTCAATGAGCAGTTCTTC.